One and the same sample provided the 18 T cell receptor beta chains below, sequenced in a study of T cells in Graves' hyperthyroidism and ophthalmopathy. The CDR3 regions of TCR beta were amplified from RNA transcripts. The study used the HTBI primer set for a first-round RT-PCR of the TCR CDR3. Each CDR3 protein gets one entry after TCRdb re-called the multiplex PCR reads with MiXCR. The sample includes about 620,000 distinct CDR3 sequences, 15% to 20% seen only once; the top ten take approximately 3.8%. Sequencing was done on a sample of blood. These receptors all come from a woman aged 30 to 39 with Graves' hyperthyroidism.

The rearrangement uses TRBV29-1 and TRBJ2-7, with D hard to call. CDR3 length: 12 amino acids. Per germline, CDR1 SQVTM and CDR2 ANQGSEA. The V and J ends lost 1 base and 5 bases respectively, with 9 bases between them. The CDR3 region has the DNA TGCAGCGTTGAAGTCCTAGACCACGAGCAGTACTTC. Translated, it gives CSVEVLDHEQYF.

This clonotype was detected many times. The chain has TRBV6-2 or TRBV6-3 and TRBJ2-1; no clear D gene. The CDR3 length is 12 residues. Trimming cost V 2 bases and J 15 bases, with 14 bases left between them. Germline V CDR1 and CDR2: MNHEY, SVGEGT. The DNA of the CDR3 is TGTGCCAGCAGTTACACAGCTAGATTGAGGTTCTTC. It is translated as CASSYTARLRFF.

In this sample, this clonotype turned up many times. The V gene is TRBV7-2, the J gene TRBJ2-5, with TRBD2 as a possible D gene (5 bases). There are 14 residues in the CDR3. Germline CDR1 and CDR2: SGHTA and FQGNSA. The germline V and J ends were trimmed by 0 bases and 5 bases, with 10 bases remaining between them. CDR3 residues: CASSLARDSETQYF. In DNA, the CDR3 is TGTGCCAGCAGCTTAGCACGGGATTCGGAGACCCAGTACTTC. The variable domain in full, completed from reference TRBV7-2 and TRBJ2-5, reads GAGVSQSPSNKVTEKGKDVELRCDPISGHTALYWYRQSLGQGLEFLIYFQGNSAPDKSGLPSDRFSAERTGGSVSTLTIQRTQQEDSAVYLCASSLARDSETQYFGPGTRLLVL.

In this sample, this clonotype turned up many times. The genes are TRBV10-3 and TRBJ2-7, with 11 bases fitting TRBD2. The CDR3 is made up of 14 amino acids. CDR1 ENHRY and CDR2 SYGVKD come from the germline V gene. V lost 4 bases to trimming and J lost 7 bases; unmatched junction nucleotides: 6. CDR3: CAISAGSGRGEQYF. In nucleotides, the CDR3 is TGTGCCATCAGTGCGGGTAGCGGGAGGGGAGAGCAGTACTTC.

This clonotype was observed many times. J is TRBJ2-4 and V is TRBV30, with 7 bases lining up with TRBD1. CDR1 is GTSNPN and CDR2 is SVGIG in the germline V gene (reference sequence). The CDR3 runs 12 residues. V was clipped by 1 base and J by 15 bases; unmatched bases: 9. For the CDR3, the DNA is TGTGCCTGGAGTGACCCGGGACAGTCAATGTACTTC. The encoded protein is CAWSDPGQSMYF.

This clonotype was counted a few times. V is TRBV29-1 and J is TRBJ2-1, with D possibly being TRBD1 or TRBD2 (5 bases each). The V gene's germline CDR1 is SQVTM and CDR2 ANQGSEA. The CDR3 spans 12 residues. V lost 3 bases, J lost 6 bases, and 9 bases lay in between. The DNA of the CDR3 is TGCAGCGTTGATCACGGGGCCAATGAGCAGTTCTTC. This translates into CSVDHGANEQFF.

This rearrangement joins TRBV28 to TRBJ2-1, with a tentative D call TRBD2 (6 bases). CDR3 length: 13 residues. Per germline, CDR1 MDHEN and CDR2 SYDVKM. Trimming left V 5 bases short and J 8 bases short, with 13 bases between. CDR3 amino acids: CASSPRGSHEQFF. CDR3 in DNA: TGTGCCAGCAGTCCCCGGGGGTCCCATGAGCAGTTCTTC.

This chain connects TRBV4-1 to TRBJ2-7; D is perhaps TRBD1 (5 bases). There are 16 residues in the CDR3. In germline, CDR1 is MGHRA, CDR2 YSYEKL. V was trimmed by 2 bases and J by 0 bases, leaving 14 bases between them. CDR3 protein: CASSQFITGASYEQYF. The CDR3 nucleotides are TGCGCCAGCAGCCAATTCATCACAGGTGCCTCCTACGAGCAGTACTTC.

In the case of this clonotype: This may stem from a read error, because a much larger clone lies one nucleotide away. The CDR3 spells CASTSATAYGANVLTF. CDR3 coding DNA: TGTGCCAGCACCTCTGCGACAGCCTATGGGGCCAACGTCCTGACTTTC. J is TRBJ2-6 and V is TRBV28; D may be TRBD1 (5 bases). The CDR3 sequence is 16 residues long. Germline CDR1 MDHEN, CDR2 SYDVKM. Trimming shortened V by 7 bases and J by 3 bases, and 16 bases separated the two germline ends.

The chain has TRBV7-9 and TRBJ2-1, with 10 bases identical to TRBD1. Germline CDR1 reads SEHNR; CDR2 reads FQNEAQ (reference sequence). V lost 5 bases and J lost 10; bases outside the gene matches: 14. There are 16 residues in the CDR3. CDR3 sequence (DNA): TGTGCCAGCAGCCCTGGACAGGGGGATGATACCGGGGAGCAGTTCTTC. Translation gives CASSPGQGDDTGEQFF.

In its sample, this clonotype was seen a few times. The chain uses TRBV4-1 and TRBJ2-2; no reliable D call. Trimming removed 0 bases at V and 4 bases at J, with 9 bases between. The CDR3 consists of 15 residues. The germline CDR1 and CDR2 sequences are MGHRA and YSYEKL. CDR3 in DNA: TGCGCCAGCAGCCAAGATTGGTCGAGCACCGGGGAGCTGTTTTTT. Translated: CASSQDWSSTGELFF.

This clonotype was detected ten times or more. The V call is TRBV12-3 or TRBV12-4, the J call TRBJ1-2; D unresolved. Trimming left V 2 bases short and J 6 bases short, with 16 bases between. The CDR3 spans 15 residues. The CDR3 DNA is TGTGCCAGCAGTTTATTGGCTCCCAAGGAGGATGGCTACACCTTC. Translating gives CASSLLAPKEDGYTF.

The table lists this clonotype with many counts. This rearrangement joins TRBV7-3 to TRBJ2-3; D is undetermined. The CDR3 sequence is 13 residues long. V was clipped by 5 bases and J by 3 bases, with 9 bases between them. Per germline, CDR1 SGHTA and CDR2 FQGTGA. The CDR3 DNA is TGTGCCAGCAGCGCGACATTAACAGATACGCAGTATTTT. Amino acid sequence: CASSATLTDTQYF.

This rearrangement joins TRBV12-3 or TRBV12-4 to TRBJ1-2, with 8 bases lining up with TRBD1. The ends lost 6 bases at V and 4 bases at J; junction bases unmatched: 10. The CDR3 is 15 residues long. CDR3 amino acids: CASRRGQGGIYGYTF. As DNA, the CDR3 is TGTGCCAGCAGACGTGGACAGGGTGGGATCTATGGCTACACCTTC.

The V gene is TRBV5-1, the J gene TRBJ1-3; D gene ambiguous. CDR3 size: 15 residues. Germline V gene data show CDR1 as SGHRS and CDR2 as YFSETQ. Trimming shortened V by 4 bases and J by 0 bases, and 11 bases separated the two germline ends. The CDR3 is CASSGGLGSGNTIYF. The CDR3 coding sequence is TGCGCCAGCAGCGGCGGACTGGGCTCTGGAAACACCATATATTTT.

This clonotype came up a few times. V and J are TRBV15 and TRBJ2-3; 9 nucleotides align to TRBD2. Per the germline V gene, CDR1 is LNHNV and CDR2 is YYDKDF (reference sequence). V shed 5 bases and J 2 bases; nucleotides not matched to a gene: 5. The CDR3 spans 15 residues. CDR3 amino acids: CATSPTSGHTDTQYF. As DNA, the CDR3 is TGTGCCACCAGCCCTACTAGCGGGCACACAGATACGCAGTATTTT.

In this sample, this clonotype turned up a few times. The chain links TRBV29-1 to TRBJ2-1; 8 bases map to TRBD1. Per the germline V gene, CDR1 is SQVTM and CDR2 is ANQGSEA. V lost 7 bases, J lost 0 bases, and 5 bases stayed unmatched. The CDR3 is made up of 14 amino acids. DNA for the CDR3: TGCAGCGGCGACAGGGGTAGCTCCTACAATGAGCAGTTCTTC. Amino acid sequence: CSGDRGSSYNEQFF.

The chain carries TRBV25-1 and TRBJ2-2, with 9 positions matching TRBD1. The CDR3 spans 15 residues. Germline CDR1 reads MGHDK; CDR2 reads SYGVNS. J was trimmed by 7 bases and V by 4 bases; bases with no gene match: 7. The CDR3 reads CASSGGTGSNGELFF. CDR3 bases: TGTGCCAGCAGTGGGGGGACAGGGAGCAACGGGGAGCTGTTTTTT. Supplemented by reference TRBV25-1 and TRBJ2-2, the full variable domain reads EADIYQTPRYLVIGTGKKITLECSQTMGHDKMYWYQQDPGMELHLIHYSYGVNSTEKGDLSSESTVSRIRTEHFPLTLESARPSHTSQYLCASSGGTGSNGELFFGEGSRLTVL.